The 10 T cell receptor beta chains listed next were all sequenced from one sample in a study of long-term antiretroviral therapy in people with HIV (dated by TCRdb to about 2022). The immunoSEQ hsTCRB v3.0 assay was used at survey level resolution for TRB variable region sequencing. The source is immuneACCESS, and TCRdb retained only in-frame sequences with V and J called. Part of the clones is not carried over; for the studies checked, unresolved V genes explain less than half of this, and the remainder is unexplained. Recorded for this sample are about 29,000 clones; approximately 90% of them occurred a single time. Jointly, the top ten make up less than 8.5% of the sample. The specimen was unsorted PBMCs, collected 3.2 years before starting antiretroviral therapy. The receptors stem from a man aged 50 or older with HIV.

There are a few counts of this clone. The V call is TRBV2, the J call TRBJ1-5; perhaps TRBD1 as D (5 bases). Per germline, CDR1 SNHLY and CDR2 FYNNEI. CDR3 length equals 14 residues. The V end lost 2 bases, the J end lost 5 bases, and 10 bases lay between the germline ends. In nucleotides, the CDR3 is TGTGCCAGCAGTGAAACGGGGGGAGATCAGCCCCAGCATTTT. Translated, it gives CASSETGGDQPQHF.

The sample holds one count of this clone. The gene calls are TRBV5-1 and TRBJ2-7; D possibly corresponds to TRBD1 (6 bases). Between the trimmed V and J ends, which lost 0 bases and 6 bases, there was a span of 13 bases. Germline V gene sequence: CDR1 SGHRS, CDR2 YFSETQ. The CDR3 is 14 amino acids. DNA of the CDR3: TGCGCCAGCAGCTTGGGGGACATGGGTGGCGAGCAGTACTTC. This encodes CASSLGDMGGEQYF.

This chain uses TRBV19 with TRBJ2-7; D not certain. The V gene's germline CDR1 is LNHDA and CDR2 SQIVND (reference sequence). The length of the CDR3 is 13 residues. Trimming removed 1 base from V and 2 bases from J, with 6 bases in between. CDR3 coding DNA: TGTGCCAGTAGTATAGGACTCACCTACGAGCAGTACTTC. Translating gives CASSIGLTYEQYF.

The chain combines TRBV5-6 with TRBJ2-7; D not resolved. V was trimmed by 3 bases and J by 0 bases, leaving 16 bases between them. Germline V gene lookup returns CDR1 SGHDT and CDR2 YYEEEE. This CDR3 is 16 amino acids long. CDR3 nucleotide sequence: TGTGCCAGCAGCTCTCTGACTTTACTCAACTCCTACGAGCAGTACTTC. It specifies CASSSLTLLNSYEQYF. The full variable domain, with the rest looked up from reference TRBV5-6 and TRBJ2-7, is DAGVTQSPTHLIKTRGQQVTLRCSPKSGHDTVSWYQQALGQGPQFIFQYYEEEERQRGNFPDRFSGHQFPNYSSELNVNALLLGDSALYLCASSSLTLLNSYEQYFGPGTRLTVT.

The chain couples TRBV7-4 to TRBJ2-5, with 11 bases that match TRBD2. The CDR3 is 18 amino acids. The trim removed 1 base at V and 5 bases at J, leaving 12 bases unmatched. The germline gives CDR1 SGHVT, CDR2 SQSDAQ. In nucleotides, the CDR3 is TGTGCCAGCAGCTTAGGTAGCGGGGGGGCCAGTGTCTGGGAGACCCAGTACTTC. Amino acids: CASSLGSGGASVWETQYF.

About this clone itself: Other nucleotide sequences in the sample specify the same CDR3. In DNA form, the CDR3 reads TGTGCCAGCTCACCACCCAGTAGAACAGGGCAAACTGGAAACACCATATATTTT. It specifies CASSPPSRTGQTGNTIYF. The chain combines TRBV18 with TRBJ1-3, with D possibly being TRBD1 (6 bases). CDR3 length equals 18 residues. Trimming removed 0 bases at V and 2 bases at J, with 17 bases between. Germline loops: CDR1 KGHSH, CDR2 LQKENI.

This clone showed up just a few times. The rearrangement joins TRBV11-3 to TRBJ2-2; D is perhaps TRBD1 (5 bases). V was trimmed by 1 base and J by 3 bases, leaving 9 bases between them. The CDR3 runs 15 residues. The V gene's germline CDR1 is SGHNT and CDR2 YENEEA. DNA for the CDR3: TGTGCCAGCAGCTTAGGGCAGGGTCACACCGGGGAGCTGTTTTTT. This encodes CASSLGQGHTGELFF.

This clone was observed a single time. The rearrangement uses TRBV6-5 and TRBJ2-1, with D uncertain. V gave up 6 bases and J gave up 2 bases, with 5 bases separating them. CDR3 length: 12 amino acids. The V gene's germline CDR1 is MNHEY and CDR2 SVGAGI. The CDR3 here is CASSRTYNEQFF. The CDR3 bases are TGTGCCAGCAGCCGAACCTACAATGAGCAGTTCTTC.

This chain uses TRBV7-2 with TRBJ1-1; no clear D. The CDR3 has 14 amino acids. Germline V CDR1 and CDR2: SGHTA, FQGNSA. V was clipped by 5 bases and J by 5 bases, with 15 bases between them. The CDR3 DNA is TGTGCCAGCAGCCCCGGGAGCGCCTATACTGAAGCTTTCTTT. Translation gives CASSPGSAYTEAFF. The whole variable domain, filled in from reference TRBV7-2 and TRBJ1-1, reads GAGVSQSPSNKVTEKGKDVELRCDPISGHTALYWYRQSLGQGLEFLIYFQGNSAPDKSGLPSDRFSAERTGGSVSTLTIQRTQQEDSAVYLCASSPGSAYTEAFFGQGTRLTVV.

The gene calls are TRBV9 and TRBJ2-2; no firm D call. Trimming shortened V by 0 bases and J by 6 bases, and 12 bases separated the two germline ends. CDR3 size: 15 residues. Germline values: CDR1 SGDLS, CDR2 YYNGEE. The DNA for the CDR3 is TGTGCCAGCAGCGTAGAGGCCATCCAACCCGGGGAGCTGTTTTTT. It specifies CASSVEAIQPGELFF. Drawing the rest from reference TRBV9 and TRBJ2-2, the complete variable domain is DSGVTQTPKHLITATGQRVTLRCSPRSGDLSVYWYQQSLDQGLQFLIQYYNGEERAKGNILERFSAQQFPDLHSELNLSSLELGDSALYFCASSVEAIQPGELFFGEGSRLTVL.